Below, 5 T cell receptor beta chains from the same sample are listed, as sequenced in a study of blood T cells in healthy people across ages. A second PCR, run for about 7 to 12 cycles, used a sample-barcoded 5' primer plus a J-beta primer mix. From the 5' RACE reads, TCRdb called clonotypes with MiXCR, one entry per CDR3 protein. The data hold 650,000 to 1,000,000 distinct CDR3 sequences, with 36% observed a single time. Sequencing input: blood. The receptors were sampled from a man between 18 and 35 years old in good health.

The chain is built from TRBV7-9 and TRBJ1-4; no reliable D call. The CDR3 sequence is 16 residues long. Germline CDR1 SEHNR, CDR2 FQNEAQ (reference sequence). V gave up 4 bases and J gave up 8 bases, with 20 bases separating them. DNA for the CDR3: TGTGCCAGCAGCTCTCTACGGAGCCCTTTGGGGGAAAAACTGTTTTTT. Residues: CASSSLRSPLGEKLFF.

CDR3 nucleotide sequence: TGCGCCAGCAGCCAAGGGGCCAACGTCCTGACTTTC. Protein sequence: CASSQGANVLTF. The chain has TRBV4-3 and TRBJ2-6; D is unclear. V was trimmed by 1 base and J by 5 bases, leaving 0 bases between them. The CDR3 contains 12 residues. Germline-derived CDR1 and CDR2 are LGHNA and YSLEER.

This clonotype was detected ten times or more. The chain combines TRBV20-1 with TRBJ2-5, with a weak D call TRBD1 (5 bases). Germline V CDR1 and CDR2: DFQATT, SNEGSKA (reference sequence). There are 14 residues in the CDR3. Trimming removed 6 bases at V and 2 bases at J, with 16 bases between. CDR3 nucleotides: TGCAGTGCCCAGAACCGAAAGGGGCAAGAGACCCAGTACTTC. It codes for CSAQNRKGQETQYF.

Details on this clonotype: One base away lies a much larger clone, so this may be a sequencing read error. This chain links TRBV7-9 with TRBJ2-7; D is possibly TRBD1 (5 bases). Germline V gives CDR1 SEHNR, CDR2 FQNEAQ (reference sequence). V was clipped by 7 bases and J by 0 bases, with 10 bases between them. The CDR3 contains 13 residues. This chain's CDR3 is CASTNRSSYEQYF. The CDR3 DNA follows: TGTGCCAGCACTAACAGGAGCTCCTACGAGCAGTACTTC. Full variable domain (outside the CDR3, taken from reference TRBV7-9 and TRBJ2-7): DTGVSQNPRHKITKRGQNVTFRCDPISEHNRLYWYRQTLGQGPEFLTYFQNEAQLEKSRLLSDRFSAERPKGSFSTLEIQRTEQGDSAMYLCASTNRSSYEQYFGPGTRLTVT.

This rearrangement joins TRBV18 to TRBJ2-7; the D call may be TRBD1 or TRBD2 (7 bases each). From germline, CDR1 is KGHSH and CDR2 LQKENI. Trimming removed 5 bases at V and 2 bases at J, with 13 bases between. CDR3 size: 14 residues. The CDR3 DNA reads TGTGCCAGCTCAAGGGAGGGGGCGGCCTACGAGCAGTACTTC. Amino acid sequence: CASSREGAAYEQYF.